This TCR beta chain was sequenced for a study of cytomegalovirus exposure and HLA in healthy donors. Study findings and constraints: Accurate prediction of most subjects' HLA-A and HLA-B alleles from TCR beta sequences was reported.

It was with 60 Vbeta and 13 Jbeta primers that the PCR ran. Profiling relied on immunoSEQ multiplex PCR, and the TCRdb table lists in-frame clones only, not all of them. The sample yields 170,000 or so clones, 70% to 85% seen once. The V gene end was trimmed by 6 bases and the J gene end by 11 bases; junction bases not matched to a gene: 10. In germline, CDR1 is MNHEY, CDR2 SVGAGI. The CDR3 spans 15 residues. In the case of this clone: Its cognate antigen is unknown.

Sequencing input: PBMCs. V usage is TRBV6-5 and J usage is TRBJ2-1, with 13 bases fitting TRBD2. This clonotype was obtained from a woman in her 40s in good health and CMV-seronegative. In DNA form, the CDR3 reads TGTGCCAGCAGGGGGACTAGCGGGACCCCCCTGAAGCAGTTCTTC. Its protein is CASRGTSGTPLKQFF.